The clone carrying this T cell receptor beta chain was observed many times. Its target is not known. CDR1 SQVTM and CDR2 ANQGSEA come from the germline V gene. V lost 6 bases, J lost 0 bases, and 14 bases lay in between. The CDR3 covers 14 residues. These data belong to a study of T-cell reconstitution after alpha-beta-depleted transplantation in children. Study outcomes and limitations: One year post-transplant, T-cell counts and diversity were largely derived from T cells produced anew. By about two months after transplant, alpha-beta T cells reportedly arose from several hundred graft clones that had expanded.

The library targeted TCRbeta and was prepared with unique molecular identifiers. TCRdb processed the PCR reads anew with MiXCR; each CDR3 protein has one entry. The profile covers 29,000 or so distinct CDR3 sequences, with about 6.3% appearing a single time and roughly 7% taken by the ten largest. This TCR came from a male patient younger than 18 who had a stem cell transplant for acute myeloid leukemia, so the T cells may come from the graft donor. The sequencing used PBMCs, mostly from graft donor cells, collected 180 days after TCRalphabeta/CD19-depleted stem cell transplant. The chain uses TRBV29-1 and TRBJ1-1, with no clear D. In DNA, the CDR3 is TGCAGCGTCCGCCGTGGGAATATGAACACTGAAGCTTTCTTT. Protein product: CSVRRGNMNTEAFF.